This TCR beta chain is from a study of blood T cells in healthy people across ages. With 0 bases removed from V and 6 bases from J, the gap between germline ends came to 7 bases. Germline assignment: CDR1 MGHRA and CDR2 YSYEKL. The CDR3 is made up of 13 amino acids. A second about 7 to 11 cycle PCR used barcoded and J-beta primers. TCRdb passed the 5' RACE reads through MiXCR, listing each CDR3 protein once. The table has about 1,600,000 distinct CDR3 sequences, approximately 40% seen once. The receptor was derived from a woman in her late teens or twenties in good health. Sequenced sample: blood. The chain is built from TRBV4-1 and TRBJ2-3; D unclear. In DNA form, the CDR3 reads TGCGCCAGCAGCCAAGATAAAGTTGATACGCAGTATTTT. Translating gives CASSQDKVDTQYF.